The rows below give T cell receptor beta chains drawn from one sample of a study of CD8 T cells in Susac syndrome. Each CDR3 protein gets one entry after TCRdb re-called the immunoSEQ multiplex PCR reads with MiXCR. The sample yields roughly 140,000 distinct CDR3 sequences, about 95% seen once. The specimen was CD4+ T cells from PBMCs. The receptors were sampled from a human donor with Susac syndrome. The CDR3 runs from the conserved cysteine through the conserved F or W. A D gene is named only where the DNA matches it firmly. The size of a clone is reported for some rows only, either as once, few or many, or as a class for expanded clones.

J gene: TRBJ2-1
V gene: TRBV15
D gene: .
clone size: .
CDR3 protein: CATSRDGGNEQFF
CDR3 DNA: TGTGCCACCAGCAGAGATGGGGGTAATGAGCAGTTCTTC

J gene: TRBJ2-4
V gene: TRBV2
D gene: .
clone size: .
CDR3 protein: CASSQSSQGNIQYF
CDR3 DNA: TGTGCCAGCAGTCAGTCCAGCCAGGGAAACATTCAGTACTTC

J gene: TRBJ1-6
V gene: TRBV6-6
D gene: TRBD1
clone size: .
CDR3 protein: CASTAQGDNSPLHF
CDR3 DNA: TGTGCCAGCACCGCACAGGGGGATAATTCACCCCTCCACTTT

J gene: TRBJ1-2
V gene: TRBV9
D gene: TRBD1
clone size: .
CDR3 protein: CASSGQGQGHYGYTF
CDR3 DNA: TGTGCCAGCAGCGGCCAGGGACAGGGCCACTATGGCTACACCTTC

J gene: TRBJ1-2
V gene: TRBV7-3
D gene: .
clone size: .
CDR3 protein: CASSSRPGDGYTF
CDR3 DNA: TGTGCCAGCAGCTCCCGTCCAGGGGATGGCTACACCTTC

J gene: TRBJ1-2
V gene: TRBV12-3/TRBV12-4
D gene: .
clone size: once
CDR3 protein: CASSYSSIAGSGYTF
CDR3 DNA: TGTGCCAGCAGTTATTCTTCCATCGCCGGGTCTGGCTACACCTTC

J gene: TRBJ1-1
V gene: TRBV12-3/TRBV12-4
D gene: .
clone size: .
CDR3 protein: CASTKKGWLTAFF
CDR3 DNA: TGTGCCAGCACCAAAAAGGGATGGTTGACAGCTTTCTTT

J gene: TRBJ2-7
V gene: TRBV29-1
D gene: .
clone size: once
CDR3 protein: CSVVLGVYEQYF
CDR3 DNA: TGCAGCGTTGTTCTAGGGGTCTACGAGCAGTACTTC

J gene: TRBJ1-1
V gene: TRBV12-3/TRBV12-4
D gene: .
clone size: .
CDR3 protein: CASTLRGAGTEAFF
CDR3 DNA: TGTGCCAGCACCCTGAGGGGGGCGGGCACTGAAGCTTTCTTT

J gene: TRBJ1-6
V gene: TRBV20-1
D gene: .
clone size: .
CDR3 protein: CSARDQGSPLHF
CDR3 DNA: TGCAGTGCTAGAGATCAGGGATCACCCCTCCACTTT

J gene: TRBJ2-7
V gene: TRBV2
D gene: .
clone size: .
CDR3 protein: CASSQHGQGGHEQYF
CDR3 DNA: TGTGCCAGCAGTCAACACGGACAGGGAGGGCACGAGCAGTACTTC

J gene: TRBJ2-5
V gene: TRBV15
D gene: TRBD2
clone size: .
CDR3 protein: CATSGGLVQETQYF
CDR3 DNA: TGTGCCACCAGCGGAGGACTAGTTCAAGAGACCCAGTACTTC

J gene: TRBJ2-2
V gene: TRBV29-1
D gene: TRBD1
clone size: .
CDR3 protein: CSVGNRGAGTGELFF
CDR3 DNA: TGCAGCGTGGGGAACAGGGGCGCTGGCACCGGGGAGCTGTTTTTT

J gene: TRBJ2-7
V gene: TRBV18
D gene: .
clone size: .
CDR3 protein: CASSPAGNGYEQYF
CDR3 DNA: TGTGCCAGCTCCCCCGCGGGGAACGGCTACGAGCAGTACTTC

J gene: TRBJ1-1
V gene: TRBV4-2
D gene: .
clone size: once
CDR3 protein: CASSQAVLNTEAFF
CDR3 DNA: TGTGCCAGCAGCCAAGCGGTCTTGAACACTGAAGCTTTCTTT

J gene: TRBJ2-4
V gene: TRBV4-2
D gene: .
clone size: .
CDR3 protein: CASSSGQPGNIQYF
CDR3 DNA: TGTGCCAGCAGTTCCGGCCAGCCTGGGAACATTCAGTACTTC

J gene: TRBJ2-3
V gene: TRBV5-4
D gene: .
clone size: .
CDR3 protein: CASSSASVPDTQYF
CDR3 DNA: TGTGCCAGCAGCTCCGCGAGTGTGCCAGATACGCAGTATTTT

J gene: TRBJ1-2
V gene: TRBV10-3
D gene: .
clone size: .
CDR3 protein: CAISSSRDRLGGYTF
CDR3 DNA: TGTGCCATCAGTAGCTCCCGGGACCGGCTCGGCGGCTACACCTTC

J gene: TRBJ2-7
V gene: TRBV29-1
D gene: .
clone size: .
CDR3 protein: CSVILPAGGYEQYF
CDR3 DNA: TGCAGCGTCATCCTTCCCGCAGGGGGGTACGAGCAGTACTTC

J gene: TRBJ1-5
V gene: TRBV2
D gene: .
clone size: .
CDR3 protein: CASSEGRISNQPQHF
CDR3 DNA: TGTGCCAGCAGTGAAGGCCGGATTAGCAATCAGCCCCAGCATTTT

J gene: TRBJ1-2
V gene: TRBV25-1
D gene: .
clone size: .
CDR3 protein: CASSEYHDGYTF
CDR3 DNA: TGTGCCAGCAGTGAATATCATGATGGCTACACCTTC

J gene: TRBJ2-1
V gene: TRBV2
D gene: .
clone size: .
CDR3 protein: CASSMGGGTLYNEQFF
CDR3 DNA: TGTGCCAGCAGTATGGGGGGCGGGACCTTGTACAATGAGCAGTTCTTC

J gene: TRBJ2-7
V gene: TRBV29-1
D gene: .
clone size: .
CDR3 protein: CSVGQAYEQYF
CDR3 DNA: TGCAGCGTTGGACAAGCCTACGAGCAGTACTTC

J gene: TRBJ2-5
V gene: TRBV18
D gene: TRBD2
clone size: once
CDR3 protein: CASSPTSGGAAETQYF
CDR3 DNA: TGTGCCAGCTCACCCACTAGCGGGGGGGCTGCAGAGACCCAGTACTTC

J gene: TRBJ1-2
V gene: TRBV29-1
D gene: TRBD1
clone size: .
CDR3 protein: CSVGTGTYGYTF
CDR3 DNA: TGCAGCGTTGGGACAGGGACCTATGGCTACACCTTC

J gene: TRBJ1-2
V gene: TRBV4-3
D gene: TRBD1
clone size: .
CDR3 protein: CASSRNAGQANYGYTF
CDR3 DNA: TGCGCCAGCAGCCGAAACGCGGGACAGGCTAACTATGGCTACACCTTC

J gene: TRBJ1-2
V gene: TRBV29-1
D gene: .
clone size: .
CDR3 protein: CSVPYPTNYGYTF
CDR3 DNA: TGCAGCGTTCCTTACCCTACTAACTATGGCTACACCTTC

J gene: TRBJ2-3
V gene: TRBV14
D gene: TRBD1
clone size: .
CDR3 protein: CASSQDRQGSQYF
CDR3 DNA: TGTGCCAGCAGCCAAGATCGACAGGGGTCTCAGTATTTT

J gene: TRBJ2-5
V gene: TRBV12-3/TRBV12-4
D gene: .
clone size: few
CDR3 protein: CASTPRGRETQYF
CDR3 DNA: TGTGCCAGCACCCCTCGAGGGCGGGAGACCCAGTACTTC

J gene: TRBJ2-4
V gene: TRBV6-5
D gene: .
clone size: .
CDR3 protein: CASSSPGIAKNIQYF
CDR3 DNA: TGTGCCAGCAGCTCCCCTGGCATCGCCAAAAACATTCAGTACTTC

J gene: TRBJ2-1
V gene: TRBV9
D gene: .
clone size: .
CDR3 protein: CASNSAPFNEQFF
CDR3 DNA: TGTGCCAGCAACTCTGCCCCCTTCAATGAGCAGTTCTTC

J gene: TRBJ2-5
V gene: TRBV11-2
D gene: TRBD1
clone size: .
CDR3 protein: CASSPTGGIETQYF
CDR3 DNA: TGTGCCAGCTCCCCGACAGGGGGGATTGAGACCCAGTACTTC

J gene: TRBJ1-3
V gene: TRBV29-1
D gene: TRBD1
clone size: .
CDR3 protein: CSAKTGVDTIYF
CDR3 DNA: TGCAGCGCCAAGACAGGGGTGGACACCATATATTTT